These T cell receptor beta chains were read from a single sample in a study of T-cell memory formation after mild COVID-19. One entry per CDR3 protein results from TCRdb running MiXCR on the 5' RACE reads. The top ten hold approximately 2% of the sample, which has around 180,000 distinct CDR3 sequences, approximately 16% seen once. The sequenced sample was PBMCs or a T cell subset sorted from them (not recorded which). These receptors came from an adult woman who had mild COVID-19 (a few samples of this study predate the infection). Cell type and time point are not known. The CDR3 runs from the conserved cysteine through the conserved F or W. Fields, in order: V gene, clone size, CDR3 length, J gene, D gene, CDR3 protein, CDR3 DNA. D genes are given only for firm matches. Clone size, where shown, is once, few, many, or a class for clones that have expanded.

v_gene: TRBV7-2
abundance: .
len: 14
j_gene: TRBJ2-5
d_gene: TRBD2
CDR3aa: CASSRLAGAETQYF
CDR3nt: TGTGCCAGCAGCAGACTAGCGGGAGCAGAGACCCAGTACTTC

v_gene: TRBV7-9
abundance: .
len: 18
j_gene: TRBJ2-2
d_gene: TRBD2
CDR3aa: CASSSKRGGLANTGELFF
CDR3nt: TGTGCCAGCAGCTCCAAGCGGGGGGGTTTGGCGAACACCGGGGAGCTGTTTTTT

v_gene: TRBV4-1
abundance: .
len: 16
j_gene: TRBJ1-2
d_gene: .
CDR3aa: CASSQDPYRVADGYTF
CDR3nt: TGCGCCAGCAGCCAAGATCCCTACAGGGTGGCGGATGGCTACACCTTC

v_gene: TRBV20-1
abundance: .
len: 18
j_gene: TRBJ2-3
d_gene: TRBD2
CDR3aa: CSARLGLAGVSGSDTQYF
CDR3nt: TGCAGTGCTAGGCTTGGACTAGCGGGAGTTTCGGGGTCAGATACGCAGTATTTT

v_gene: TRBV7-9
abundance: .
len: 14
j_gene: TRBJ1-3
d_gene: TRBD1
CDR3aa: CASSRDSSGNTIYF
CDR3nt: TGTGCCAGCAGCCGGGACAGCTCTGGAAACACCATATATTTT

v_gene: TRBV6-5
abundance: few
len: 12
j_gene: TRBJ1-1
d_gene: .
CDR3aa: CASSYGTRDAFF
CDR3nt: TGTGCCAGCAGTTACGGGACAAGGGACGCTTTCTTT

v_gene: TRBV12-3/TRBV12-4
abundance: few
len: 17
j_gene: TRBJ2-5
d_gene: .
CDR3aa: CASRPHGPTNSGETQYF
CDR3nt: TGTGCCAGCAGACCCCATGGGCCTACGAATTCGGGAGAGACCCAGTACTTC

v_gene: TRBV29-1
abundance: many
len: 16
j_gene: TRBJ2-3
d_gene: .
CDR3aa: CSVEDLGVVGADTQYF
CDR3nt: TGCAGCGTTGAAGATCTAGGGGTGGTGGGGGCAGATACGCAGTATTTT

v_gene: TRBV12-3/TRBV12-4
abundance: few
len: 17
j_gene: TRBJ2-3
d_gene: TRBD2
CDR3aa: CASSPIPLAGGPDTQYF
CDR3nt: TGTGCCAGCAGTCCCATACCACTAGCGGGGGGGCCAGATACGCAGTATTTT

v_gene: TRBV12-3/TRBV12-4
abundance: .
len: 15
j_gene: TRBJ2-5
d_gene: .
CDR3aa: CASSFTGSNQETQYF
CDR3nt: TGTGCCAGCAGTTTTACGGGGAGTAACCAAGAGACCCAGTACTTC

v_gene: TRBV12-3/TRBV12-4
abundance: .
len: 15
j_gene: TRBJ2-7
d_gene: .
CDR3aa: CASSLGRGFGYEQYF
CDR3nt: TGTGCCAGCAGTTTAGGACGTGGGTTTGGGTACGAGCAGTACTTC

v_gene: TRBV4-2
abundance: few
len: 16
j_gene: TRBJ1-1
d_gene: .
CDR3aa: CASSQDLMGVNTEAFF
CDR3nt: TGTGCCAGCAGCCAAGATCTAATGGGGGTGAACACTGAAGCTTTCTTT

v_gene: TRBV5-1
abundance: once
len: 13
j_gene: TRBJ1-1
d_gene: .
CDR3aa: CASSSPLNTEAFF
CDR3nt: TGCGCCAGCAGCTCCCCACTGAACACTGAAGCTTTCTTT

v_gene: TRBV7-6
abundance: .
len: 14
j_gene: TRBJ1-5
d_gene: .
CDR3aa: CASSWGLPNQPQHF
CDR3nt: TGTGCCAGCAGCTGGGGCCTCCCCAATCAGCCCCAGCATTTT

v_gene: TRBV12-3/TRBV12-4
abundance: .
len: 14
j_gene: TRBJ2-1
d_gene: .
CDR3aa: CASGPRGPNNEQFF
CDR3nt: TGTGCCAGCGGCCCCAGGGGACCGAACAATGAGCAGTTCTTC

v_gene: TRBV9
abundance: .
len: 15
j_gene: TRBJ1-6
d_gene: TRBD1
CDR3aa: CASSAPGQARSPLHF
CDR3nt: TGTGCCAGCAGCGCTCCGGGACAGGCGCGTTCACCCCTCCACTTT

v_gene: TRBV10-3
abundance: few
len: 15
j_gene: TRBJ2-7
d_gene: .
CDR3aa: CAISDEAVGSYEQYF
CDR3nt: TGTGCCATCAGTGACGAGGCAGTGGGGTCCTACGAGCAGTACTTC

v_gene: TRBV19
abundance: .
len: 13
j_gene: TRBJ2-3
d_gene: .
CDR3aa: CASSRRSGDTQYF
CDR3nt: TGTGCCAGTAGTAGAAGGTCCGGAGATACGCAGTATTTT

v_gene: TRBV18
abundance: few
len: 15
j_gene: TRBJ2-3
d_gene: TRBD2
CDR3aa: CASSPMLGGMDTQYF
CDR3nt: TGTGCCAGCTCACCAATGTTGGGGGGGATGGATACGCAGTATTTT

v_gene: TRBV24-1
abundance: few
len: 14
j_gene: TRBJ2-1
d_gene: .
CDR3aa: CATSDSGTPNEQFF
CDR3nt: TGTGCCACCAGTGACTCCGGGACTCCGAATGAGCAGTTCTTC

v_gene: TRBV7-2
abundance: few
len: 15
j_gene: TRBJ2-2
d_gene: .
CDR3aa: CASSHPGHQTGELFF
CDR3nt: TGTGCCAGCAGCCACCCGGGACACCAGACCGGGGAGCTGTTTTTT

v_gene: TRBV7-2
abundance: .
len: 15
j_gene: TRBJ2-5
d_gene: TRBD2
CDR3aa: CASSLQLAGGETQYF
CDR3nt: TGTGCCAGCAGCTTACAACTAGCGGGGGGAGAGACCCAGTACTTC

v_gene: TRBV7-9
abundance: few
len: 18
j_gene: TRBJ1-5
d_gene: TRBD1
CDR3aa: CASSSSPGAGQVNQPQHF
CDR3nt: TGTGCCAGCAGCTCATCCCCGGGTGCGGGACAGGTCAATCAGCCCCAGCATTTT

v_gene: TRBV12-3/TRBV12-4
abundance: few
len: 12
j_gene: TRBJ1-6
d_gene: .
CDR3aa: CASSPSIAPLHF
CDR3nt: TGTGCCAGCAGCCCTTCAATAGCACCCCTCCACTTT

v_gene: TRBV5-5
abundance: .
len: 13
j_gene: TRBJ2-1
d_gene: .
CDR3aa: CASSLRPSDEQFF
CDR3nt: TGTGCCAGCAGCTTACGGCCCAGCGATGAGCAGTTCTTC

v_gene: TRBV19
abundance: .
len: 14
j_gene: TRBJ2-5
d_gene: .
CDR3aa: CASSRTGGGGTQYF
CDR3nt: TGTGCCAGTAGTAGAACGGGTGGAGGGGGGACCCAGTACTTC

v_gene: TRBV9
abundance: many
len: 16
j_gene: TRBJ2-5
d_gene: TRBD2
CDR3aa: CASSHGGRGRGETQYF
CDR3nt: TGTGCCAGCAGCCACGGGGGGAGGGGAAGAGGAGAGACCCAGTACTTC

v_gene: TRBV5-1
abundance: few
len: 17
j_gene: TRBJ1-4
d_gene: TRBD1
CDR3aa: CASSTSLADRGREKLFF
CDR3nt: TGCGCCAGCAGCACCTCCTTAGCGGACAGGGGGCGTGAAAAACTGTTTTTT

v_gene: TRBV11-1
abundance: .
len: 16
j_gene: TRBJ2-1
d_gene: .
CDR3aa: CASSSTPDGSYNEQFF
CDR3nt: TGTGCCAGCAGCTCGACCCCCGACGGTTCCTACAATGAGCAGTTCTTC

v_gene: TRBV7-2
abundance: .
len: 15
j_gene: TRBJ2-7
d_gene: TRBD1
CDR3aa: CASSFGQVGAYEQYF
CDR3nt: TGTGCCAGCAGCTTCGGACAGGTTGGTGCCTACGAGCAGTACTTC

v_gene: TRBV7-2
abundance: few
len: 12
j_gene: TRBJ2-3
d_gene: .
CDR3aa: CASSLAGPLQYF
CDR3nt: TGTGCCAGCAGCTTAGCGGGCCCACTGCAGTATTTT

v_gene: TRBV7-9
abundance: few
len: 18
j_gene: TRBJ1-2
d_gene: TRBD1
CDR3aa: CASSFGYDRGRSMDGYTF
CDR3nt: TGTGCCAGCAGCTTCGGTTACGACAGGGGAAGATCTATGGATGGCTACACCTTC

v_gene: TRBV3-1
abundance: once
len: 14
j_gene: TRBJ2-7
d_gene: .
CDR3aa: CASSPPTPPYEQYF
CDR3nt: TGTGCCAGCAGCCCTCCCACACCACCCTACGAGCAGTACTTC

v_gene: TRBV13
abundance: .
len: 12
j_gene: TRBJ1-2
d_gene: .
CDR3aa: CASSLAGDGYTF
CDR3nt: TGTGCCAGCAGCTTAGCCGGGGACGGCTACACCTTC

v_gene: TRBV19
abundance: .
len: 14
j_gene: TRBJ2-7
d_gene: .
CDR3aa: CASSHSGLPREQYF
CDR3nt: TGTGCCAGTAGTCATAGCGGACTCCCTAGAGAGCAGTACTTC

v_gene: TRBV12-3/TRBV12-4
abundance: .
len: 11
j_gene: TRBJ2-7
d_gene: .
CDR3aa: CASSNRGEQYF
CDR3nt: TGTGCCAGCAGTAATAGGGGCGAGCAGTACTTC

v_gene: TRBV7-2
abundance: .
len: 16
j_gene: TRBJ2-7
d_gene: .
CDR3aa: CASSLALVSATYEQYF
CDR3nt: TGTGCCAGCAGCTTAGCGTTGGTTAGCGCCACCTACGAGCAGTACTTC

v_gene: TRBV29-1
abundance: few
len: 14
j_gene: TRBJ1-5
d_gene: TRBD1
CDR3aa: CSVSGQGANQPQHF
CDR3nt: TGCAGCGTCTCGGGACAGGGGGCGAATCAGCCCCAGCATTTT

v_gene: TRBV20-1
abundance: .
len: 13
j_gene: TRBJ2-3
d_gene: TRBD1
CDR3aa: CSAPDRVTDTQYF
CDR3nt: TGCAGTGCTCCCGACAGGGTCACAGATACGCAGTATTTT

v_gene: TRBV12-3/TRBV12-4
abundance: .
len: 15
j_gene: TRBJ1-3
d_gene: TRBD1
CDR3aa: CASSRGTGQTYTIYF
CDR3nt: TGTGCCAGCAGCCGGGGGACAGGGCAAACTTACACCATATATTTT

v_gene: TRBV5-1
abundance: .
len: 14
j_gene: TRBJ2-3
d_gene: .
CDR3aa: CASSLGEATDTQYF
CDR3nt: TGCGCCAGCAGCTTGGGGGAGGCGACAGATACGCAGTATTTT

v_gene: TRBV4-1
abundance: .
len: 15
j_gene: TRBJ1-2
d_gene: .
CDR3aa: CASSQPRDRGYGYTF
CDR3nt: TGCGCCAGCAGCCAACCTCGGGACCGAGGGTATGGCTACACCTTC

v_gene: TRBV19
abundance: few
len: 12
j_gene: TRBJ2-5
d_gene: .
CDR3aa: CASSGSQETQYF
CDR3nt: TGTGCCAGTAGTGGCAGCCAAGAGACCCAGTACTTC

v_gene: TRBV6-5
abundance: .
len: 20
j_gene: TRBJ2-3
d_gene: TRBD2
CDR3aa: CASSYFPSTLRGGAEDTQYF
CDR3nt: TGTGCCAGCAGTTACTTCCCGTCCACCTTGCGCGGGGGGGCGGAAGATACGCAGTATTTT

v_gene: TRBV6-1
abundance: .
len: 15
j_gene: TRBJ2-5
d_gene: .
CDR3aa: CASSAGWGSEETQYF
CDR3nt: TGTGCCAGCAGTGCCGGCTGGGGGTCAGAGGAGACCCAGTACTTC

v_gene: TRBV11-2
abundance: .
len: 14
j_gene: TRBJ1-3
d_gene: .
CDR3aa: CASSLSGSGNTISF
CDR3nt: TGTGCCAGCAGCTTATCCGGGTCTGGAAACACCATATCTTTT

v_gene: TRBV24-1
abundance: .
len: 12
j_gene: TRBJ1-2
d_gene: .
CDR3aa: CATSDLIGGYTF
CDR3nt: TGTGCCACCAGTGATTTGATTGGTGGCTACACCTTC

v_gene: TRBV10-1
abundance: few
len: 16
j_gene: TRBJ2-7
d_gene: TRBD2
CDR3aa: CASRLERGTSMNEQYF
CDR3nt: TGCGCCAGCAGACTGGAGCGCGGGACTAGCATGAACGAGCAGTACTTC